This T cell receptor beta chain was captured by sequencing in a study of human T cells and chemical hapten exposure. TCRdb called the RACE reads again in MiXCR, with one record for every CDR3 protein. The sample holds around 300,000 distinct CDR3 sequences, over 7.5% seen once. Time point here: pre-sensitization, week 0. Treatment in this sample: therapeutic diphenylcyclopropenone sensitization with weekly scalp DPC. V was trimmed by 1 base and J by 4 bases, leaving 8 bases between them. The CDR3 length is 13 residues. Germline V gene lookup returns CDR1 SGHRS and CDR2 YFSETQ. This TCR was recovered from a man between 18 and 35 years old with alopecia areata. Some clones in this sample may be carry-over from other donors' samples. The chain joins TRBV5-1 to TRBJ1-1; D unresolved. This sample comprised whole blood, obtained in connection with sensitization to the hapten diphenylcyclopropenone (DPC). CDR3: CASSLRAVTEAFF. In nucleotides, the CDR3 is TGCGCCAGCAGCTTGCGGGCCGTCACTGAAGCTTTCTTT.